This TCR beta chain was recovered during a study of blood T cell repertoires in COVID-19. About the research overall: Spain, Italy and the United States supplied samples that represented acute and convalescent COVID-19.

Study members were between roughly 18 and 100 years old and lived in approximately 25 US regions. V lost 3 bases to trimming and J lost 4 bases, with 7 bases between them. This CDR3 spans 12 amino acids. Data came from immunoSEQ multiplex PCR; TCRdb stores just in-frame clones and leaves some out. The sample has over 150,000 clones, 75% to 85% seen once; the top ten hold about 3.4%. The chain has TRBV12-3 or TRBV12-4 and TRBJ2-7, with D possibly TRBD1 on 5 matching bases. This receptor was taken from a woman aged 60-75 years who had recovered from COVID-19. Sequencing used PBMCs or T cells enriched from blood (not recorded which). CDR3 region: CASSFSGYEQYF. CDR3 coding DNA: TGTGCCAGCAGTTTTTCAGGGTACGAGCAGTACTTC.